One and the same sample provided the 24 T cell receptor beta chains below, sequenced in a study of T cell responses to AZD1222 COVID-19 vaccine. Some clones are missing from TCRdb's copy, which holds only in-frame ones; the method was immunoSEQ multiplex PCR. The top ten clones hold roughly 2.2% of a sample with 150,000 or so clones, 80% to 95% of them seen once. The specimen comprised peripheral blood, sampled on day 0 of AZD1222 vaccination. These TCRs come from an adult in good health.

The chain recombines TRBV4-3 with TRBJ1-2; TRBD1 agrees at 7 bases. CDR1 and CDR2 from the germline V gene are LGHNA and YSLEER. J was trimmed by 2 bases and V by 0 bases; bases with no gene match: 6. This CDR3 comprises 16 residues. CDR3 region: CASSQDWAGGNYGYTF. Written as DNA, the CDR3 is TGCGCCAGCAGCCAAGATTGGGCAGGGGGGAACTATGGCTACACCTTC.

In DNA form, the CDR3 reads TGTGCCACCAGGGGACAGGGCGGTCAGCCCCAGCATTTT. Translating it yields CATRGQGGQPQHF. The chain combines TRBV24-1 with TRBJ1-5; 9 bases map to TRBD1. The germline CDR1 and CDR2 sequences are KGHDR and SFDVKD. The CDR3 is 13 residues long. Trimming at V came to 7 bases and at J to 6 bases, leaving 3 bases not matched to a gene.

V is TRBV29-1 and J is TRBJ2-7; weak D call: TRBD2 (5 bases). Germline V lookup: CDR1 SQVTM, CDR2 ANQGSEA. The ends were cut back, 4 bases at V and 6 bases at J, with 16 bases in the middle. The CDR3 length is 13 residues. The CDR3 DNA sequence: TGCAGCGTTGGAGATTGGGGAGACGGCGAGCAGTACTTC. Translated, it gives CSVGDWGDGEQYF.

CDR3 residues: CASKRQGPTGELFF. The CDR3 DNA reads TGTGCCAGCAAACGACAGGGGCCCACCGGGGAGCTGTTTTTT. V is TRBV6-5 and J is TRBJ2-2; 8 bases fit TRBD1. CDR1 and CDR2 (germline): MNHEY, SVGAGI. J gave up 4 bases and V 7 bases, and 5 bases lay outside the gene matches. The CDR3 is 14 residues long.

The V call is TRBV10-3, the J call TRBJ1-4, with D tentatively TRBD1 (5 bases). V lost 8 bases, J lost 10 bases, and 17 bases lay in between. Germline values: CDR1 ENHRY, CDR2 SYGVKD. The CDR3 contains 13 residues. In DNA, the CDR3 is TGTGCCATCGCTGGGGCAGACACTGGAAAACTGTTTTTT. Translating it yields CAIAGADTGKLFF.

The J gene is TRBJ1-3, the V gene TRBV30; TRBD1 agrees at 8 bases. The V gene end was trimmed by 7 bases and the J gene end by 3 bases; junction bases not matched to a gene: 5. The CDR3 runs 13 residues. From germline, CDR1 is GTSNPN and CDR2 SVGIG (reference sequence). CDR3 nucleotides: TGTGCCTTCAACGGACAGGGTGGAAACACCATATATTTT. It encodes CAFNGQGGNTIYF.

The gene calls are TRBV5-8 and TRBJ2-1, with 8 bases aligning to TRBD2. Looked up from germline, CDR1 is SGHTS and CDR2 is YDEGEE. V shed 4 bases, J shed 8 bases, and the junction held 11 bases outside the gene matches. The CDR3 has 15 amino acids. Here the CDR3 reads CASSHGGTSKDEQFF. CDR3 sequence (DNA): TGTGCCAGCAGCCACGGCGGGACTAGTAAAGATGAGCAGTTCTTC.

DNA for the CDR3: TGTGCCAGCAGCTCACAGGGGGCCCCCAGAACCGGGGAGCTGTTTTTT. This sequence encodes CASSSQGAPRTGELFF. The V and J genes are TRBV11-3 and TRBJ2-2; 9 bases map to TRBD1. The length of the CDR3 is 16 residues. With V trimmed by 4 bases and J by 5 bases, 8 bases remained unmatched. The germline V gene has CDR1 SGHNT and CDR2 YENEEA.

The genes are TRBV18 and TRBJ1-1; tentative D call: TRBD1 (5 bases). Trimming removed 2 bases from V and 1 base from J, with 8 bases in between. This CDR3 is 14 amino acids long. CDR1 and CDR2 (germline): KGHSH, LQKENI. The CDR3 sequence: CASSPMGTNTEAFF. CDR3 sequence (DNA): TGTGCCAGCTCACCAATGGGGACGAACACTGAAGCTTTCTTT.

The V call is TRBV18, the J call TRBJ2-6, with a possible D match to TRBD1 (6 bases). There are 15 residues in the CDR3. V lost 2 bases, J lost 2 bases, and 7 bases lay in between. Germline CDR1 reads KGHSH; CDR2 reads LQKENI. CDR3 DNA: TGTGCCAGCTCACCAGCAGGGGCTGGGGCCAACGTCCTGACTTTC. This encodes CASSPAGAGANVLTF.

This clone was counted a few times. The V and J genes are TRBV28 and TRBJ1-2; D is possibly TRBD1 (6 bases). This CDR3 spans 15 amino acids. CDR1 and CDR2 (germline): MDHEN, SYDVKM. Between the trimmed V and J ends, which lost 1 base and 10 bases, there was a span of 19 bases. The chain's CDR3 is CASSLLQGRVRSYTF. CDR3 coding DNA: TGTGCCAGCAGTTTATTACAGGGAAGGGTGAGGTCCTACACCTTC.

CDR3 protein: CAISESGTGPEAFF. The DNA of the CDR3 is TGTGCCATCAGTGAGTCTGGGACCGGGCCTGAAGCTTTCTTT. This chain links TRBV10-3 with TRBJ1-1; a weak D match, TRBD1 (5 bases). The V end was cut by 0 bases, the J end by 6 bases, with 11 bases between. Germline CDR1 and CDR2: ENHRY and SYGVKD. The CDR3 length is 14 residues.

V and J are TRBV7-9 and TRBJ1-1, with D maybe TRBD1 (5 bases). Deletions cut 8 bases from V and 2 bases from J, with 12 bases between. Looked up from germline, CDR1 is SEHNR and CDR2 is FQNEAQ (reference sequence). The length of the CDR3 is 13 residues. In nucleotides, the CDR3 is TGTGCCAGCCTACGGGGGAGCAACACTGAAGCTTTCTTT. This gives the protein CASLRGSNTEAFF.

This clone is a singleton in its sample. The chain employs TRBV9 and TRBJ1-2; D is ambiguous. This CDR3 comprises 14 residues. Germline V CDR1 and CDR2: SGDLS, YYNGEE. Trimming took 1 base from V and 3 from J, leaving 10 bases between them. CDR3 sequence (DNA): TGTGCCAGCAGCGTAAACCAGGCTCACTATGGCTACACCTTC. It codes for CASSVNQAHYGYTF.

V usage is TRBV27 and J usage is TRBJ2-7; 7 bases align to TRBD1. The V gene end was trimmed by 6 bases and the J gene end by 4 bases; junction bases not matched to a gene: 6. Germline V CDR1 and CDR2: MNHEY, SMNVEV (reference sequence). The CDR3 extends over 13 amino acids. CDR3 coding DNA: TGTGCCAGCAGACCGTTGGGACAGTACGAGCAGTACTTC. Its protein product is CASRPLGQYEQYF.

DNA of the CDR3: TGTGCCAGCTCACCTGGACTAGCGGGGGGAGATACGCAGTATTTT. It encodes CASSPGLAGGDTQYF. The chain has TRBV18 and TRBJ2-3, with 14 bases matching TRBD2. This CDR3 has 15 amino acids. CDR1 is KGHSH, CDR2 LQKENI, per germline. The trim removed 3 bases at V and 5 bases at J, leaving 1 base unmatched.

The rearrangement links TRBV10-1 to TRBJ2-3; D remains ambiguous. Germline V CDR1 and CDR2: WNHNN, SYGVQD (reference sequence). This CDR3 has 14 residues. V dropped 0 bases and J dropped 9 bases, with 13 bases sitting between them. As DNA, the CDR3 is TGCGCCAGCAGTGAGTCGACGTACAGTCGGACGCAGTATTTT. This sequence encodes CASSESTYSRTQYF.

V gene TRBV27 combines with J gene TRBJ2-3; tentatively, D is TRBD1 (6 bases). V was clipped by 5 bases and J by 2 bases, with 14 bases between them. In germline, CDR1 is MNHEY, CDR2 SMNVEV (reference sequence). The CDR3 totals 15 residues. CDR3 nucleotides: TGTGCCAGCAGTGGACAACAGGGTAACACAGATACGCAGTATTTT. It codes for CASSGQQGNTDTQYF.

This chain joins TRBV5-4 and TRBJ1-2, with 8 bases lining up with TRBD1. The length of the CDR3 is 15 residues. Germline V gene lookup returns CDR1 SGHNT and CDR2 YYREEE (reference sequence). Trimming at V came to 0 bases and at J to 4 bases, leaving 5 bases not matched to a gene. The CDR3 region is CASSLGTGWGYGYTF. The CDR3, as DNA: TGTGCCAGCAGCTTGGGGACAGGGTGGGGCTATGGCTACACCTTC.

The chain is built from TRBV5-4 and TRBJ2-1, with 14 bases that match TRBD2. V trimming: 0 bases; J trimming: 7 bases; junction bases outside the gene matches: 6. Germline values: CDR1 SGHNT, CDR2 YYREEE (reference sequence). The CDR3 contains 17 residues. The CDR3 protein is CASSLVAGLAGGNEQFF. The DNA for the CDR3 is TGTGCCAGCAGCTTGGTAGCTGGACTAGCGGGAGGTAATGAGCAGTTCTTC.

This clone showed up just once. The CDR3 coding sequence is TGTGCCAGCAGTTCCTTAGGGACAGAAACCTACGAGCAGTACTTC. This sequence encodes CASSSLGTETYEQYF. This chain connects TRBV6-6 to TRBJ2-7; 7 bases map to TRBD1. The J segment lost 2 bases and the V segment lost 4 bases, leaving 8 bases of the junction unmatched. Germline values: CDR1 MNHNY, CDR2 SVGAGI (reference sequence). The CDR3 sequence is 15 residues long.

This chain connects TRBV7-8 to TRBJ2-3, with a weak D call TRBD2 (7 bases). Deletions cut 2 bases from V and 2 bases from J, with 17 bases between. This CDR3 comprises 17 residues. The germline CDR1 and CDR2 sequences are SGHVS and FQNEAQ. The CDR3 reads CASSLYWGGGHTDTQYF. DNA for the CDR3: TGTGCCAGCAGCTTATACTGGGGAGGGGGGCACACAGATACGCAGTATTTT.

A single count supports this clone. This chain joins TRBV5-4 and TRBJ1-1, with a tentative D call TRBD1 (6 bases). This CDR3 is built from 14 residues. V gave up 2 bases and J gave up 11 bases, with 19 bases separating them. Per germline, CDR1 SGHNT and CDR2 YYREEE (reference sequence). The CDR3 region is CASSLSGGLTGAFF. In DNA, the CDR3 is TGTGCCAGCAGCTTAAGCGGGGGGCTGACTGGGGCTTTCTTT.

This chain connects TRBV2 to TRBJ2-6, with D possibly TRBD2 on 6 matching bases. Trimming stripped 0 bases from V and 0 bases from J, with 12 bases between. CDR1 is SNHLY and CDR2 is FYNNEI in the germline V gene. The CDR3 consists of 18 residues. The CDR3 sequence: CASSEAGGRSSGANVLTF. Here the CDR3 DNA reads TGTGCCAGCAGTGAAGCGGGAGGACGGAGCTCTGGGGCCAACGTCCTGACTTTC.